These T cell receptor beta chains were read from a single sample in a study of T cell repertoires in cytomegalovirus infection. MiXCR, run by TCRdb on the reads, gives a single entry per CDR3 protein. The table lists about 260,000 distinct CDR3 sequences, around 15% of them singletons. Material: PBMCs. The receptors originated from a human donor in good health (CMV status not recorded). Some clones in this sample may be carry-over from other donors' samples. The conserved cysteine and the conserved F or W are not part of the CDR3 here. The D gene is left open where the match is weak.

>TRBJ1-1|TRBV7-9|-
ASSLAPLGSTEAF
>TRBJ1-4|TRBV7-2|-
ASSQFNEKLF
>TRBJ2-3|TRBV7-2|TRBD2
ASSFGGGRDTQY
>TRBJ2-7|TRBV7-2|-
ASSSLGYYEQY
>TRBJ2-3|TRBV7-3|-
ASSAPQGLSPGADTQY
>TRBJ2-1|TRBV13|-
ASSERGENGSSYNEQF
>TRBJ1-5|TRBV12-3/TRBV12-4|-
ASSSKGNQPQH
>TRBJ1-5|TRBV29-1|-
SVAGGKDQPQH
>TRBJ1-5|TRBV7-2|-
ASSRSPNSNQPQH
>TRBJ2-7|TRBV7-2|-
ASSSGGALEQY
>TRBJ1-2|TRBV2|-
ASSSEGPDYGYT
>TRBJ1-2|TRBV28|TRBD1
ATSKPGQGLGYT
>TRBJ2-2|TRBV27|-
ASSREGPNTGELF
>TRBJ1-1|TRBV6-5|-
ASSYSGRVKTEAF
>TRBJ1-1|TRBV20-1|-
SAAAGAVTEAF
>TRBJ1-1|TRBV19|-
ASSILTVTEAF
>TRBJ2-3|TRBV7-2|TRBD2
ASSLVSSGRPTDTQY
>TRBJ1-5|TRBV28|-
ASRKIRTRDQPQH
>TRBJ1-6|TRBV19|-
ASRDVAASPLH
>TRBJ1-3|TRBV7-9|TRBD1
ASSSSGQGRRGSTIY
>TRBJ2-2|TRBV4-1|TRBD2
ASSQGLLAGRNTGELF
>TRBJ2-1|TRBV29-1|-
SGKAGSTYNEQF
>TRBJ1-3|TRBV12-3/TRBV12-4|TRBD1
ASSPPGQGSGNTIY
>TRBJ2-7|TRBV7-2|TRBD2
ASSLGLAIPYEQY
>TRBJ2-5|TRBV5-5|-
ASSFLNPSTQETQY
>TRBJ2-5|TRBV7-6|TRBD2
ASSSWTSGIETQY
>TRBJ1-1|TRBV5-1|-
ASSWGTVSTEAF
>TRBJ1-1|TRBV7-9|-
ASSLALSGTTEAF
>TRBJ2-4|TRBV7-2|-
ASSRDSLAKNIQY
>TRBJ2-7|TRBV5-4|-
ASSLDLHEQY
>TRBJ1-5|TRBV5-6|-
ASMGGFQNQPQH
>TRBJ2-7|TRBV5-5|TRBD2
ASSLPSGTYEQY
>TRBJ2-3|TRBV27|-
ASSLSRKGVPDTQY
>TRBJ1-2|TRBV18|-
ASSPEAVNYGYT
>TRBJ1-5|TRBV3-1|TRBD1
ASSGGQGGSQPQH
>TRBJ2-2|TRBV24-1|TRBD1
AKGQGNTGELF
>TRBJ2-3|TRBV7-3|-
ASSLQGGRTDTQY
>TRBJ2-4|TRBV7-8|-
ASSLPRDIQY
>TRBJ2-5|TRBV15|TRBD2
ATSRGSRLAALRRQETQY
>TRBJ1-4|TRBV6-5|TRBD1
ASSLGQGQKLF
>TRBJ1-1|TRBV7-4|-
ASSSTNAGTSYTEAF
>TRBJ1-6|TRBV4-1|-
ASSQVGGNPTSSPLH
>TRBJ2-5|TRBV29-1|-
SGGDLETQY